Presented here are 31 T cell receptor beta chains from one specimen sequenced in a study of blood T cell repertoires in COVID-19. Clones were read by immunoSEQ multiplex PCR, and TCRdb kept only the in-frame ones, dropping some. The sample lists roughly 410,000 clones; 70% to 90% were seen once. Sample: peripheral blood. The receptors derive from a woman in her thirties or forties with COVID-19, enrolled during active disease.

The chain links TRBV7-6 to TRBJ1-2; perhaps TRBD1 as D (5 bases). Trimming cost V 1 base and J 4 bases, with 7 bases left between them. The CDR3 is 13 residues long. From germline, CDR1 is SGHVS and CDR2 FNYEAQ. The CDR3 DNA reads as TGTGCCAGCAGCTTAGACAGGAGCTATGGCTACACCTTC. This sequence encodes CASSLDRSYGYTF.

This sequence joins TRBV5-1 and TRBJ2-1, with D perhaps matching TRBD2 (6 bases). The CDR3 is 15 amino acids. From germline, CDR1 is SGHRS and CDR2 YFSETQ. The V and J ends lost 3 bases and 0 bases respectively, with 10 bases between them. The CDR3 spells CASSWEDLSYNEQFF. CDR3 DNA sequence: TGCGCCAGCAGCTGGGAGGACCTCTCCTACAATGAGCAGTTCTTC.

The chain couples TRBV7-2 to TRBJ2-1; 9 bases align to TRBD2. The V and J ends lost 4 bases and 2 bases, in that order; junction bases with no gene match: 6. The germline CDR1 and CDR2 sequences are SGHTA and FQGNSA. CDR3 length: 16 residues. CDR3 bases: TGTGCCAGCAGCTGGGATAGCGGGAGAGCCTACAATGAGCAGTTCTTC. Translating gives CASSWDSGRAYNEQFF.

This chain uses TRBV5-1 with TRBJ2-7; 15 nucleotides match TRBD2. Germline loops: CDR1 SGHRS, CDR2 YFSETQ. The trim removed 0 bases at V and 6 bases at J, leaving 7 bases unmatched. CDR3 length: 17 residues. This CDR3 reads CASSLAGLAGGPPEQYF. The CDR3 region has the DNA TGCGCCAGCAGCTTGGCAGGACTAGCGGGAGGGCCGCCCGAGCAGTACTTC.

J is TRBJ1-1 and V is TRBV5-1; 7 bases agree with TRBD1. The germline V gene has CDR1 SGHRS and CDR2 YFSETQ. The V and J ends lost 3 bases and 7 bases, in that order; junction bases with no gene match: 9. The CDR3 sequence is 14 residues long. DNA of the CDR3: TGCGCCAGCAGCTCACCGGGACAGATTGGTGAAGCTTTCTTT. Translation: CASSSPGQIGEAFF.

The chain has TRBV7-2 and TRBJ1-4, with 10 bases matching TRBD1. The CDR3 is 15 residues long. The J segment lost 7 bases and the V segment lost 0 bases, leaving 2 bases of the junction unmatched. Germline assignment: CDR1 SGHTA and CDR2 FQGNSA. For the CDR3, the DNA is TGTGCCAGCAGCTTAGCGGGGGACAGGGGTGAAAAACTGTTTTTT. Translation gives CASSLAGDRGEKLFF.

CDR3 sequence (DNA): TGTGCCTGGACGATGGACAGGGGTAATTCACCCCTCCACTTT. Translating it yields CAWTMDRGNSPLHF. The V and J genes are TRBV30 and TRBJ1-6; TRBD1 aligns across 9 bases. Germline lookup yields CDR1 GTSNPN and CDR2 SVGIG (reference sequence). The CDR3 contains 14 residues. The V and J ends lost 4 bases and 6 bases, in that order; junction bases with no gene match: 4. The full variable domain, with the rest looked up from reference TRBV30 and TRBJ1-6, is SQTIHQWPATLVQPVGSPLSLECTVEGTSNPNLYWYRQAAGRGLQLLFYSVGIGQISSEVPQNLSASRPQDRQFILSSKKLLLSDSGFYLCAWTMDRGNSPLHFGNGTRLTVT.

In DNA, the CDR3 is TGTGCCAGCAGTTTAATGGGGACAGGGGGAGCTTTCTTT. As protein: CASSLMGTGGAFF. The chain carries TRBV28 and TRBJ1-1; 11 bases fit TRBD1. The length of the CDR3 is 13 residues. Germline CDR1 reads MDHEN; CDR2 reads SYDVKM. J lost 10 bases, V lost 2 bases, and 3 bases had no gene match.

V gene TRBV7-6 combines with J gene TRBJ2-1; D is undetermined. This CDR3 contains 16 residues. The germline CDR1 and CDR2 sequences are SGHVS and FNYEAQ. Between the trimmed V and J ends, which lost 1 base and 2 bases, there was a span of 12 bases. The CDR3 DNA reads as TGTGCCAGCAGCTTAGTGGCAGGCCTGACCTACAATGAGCAGTTCTTC. Encoded protein: CASSLVAGLTYNEQFF.

This rearrangement joins TRBV24-1 to TRBJ2-7; TRBD1 matches 9 bases. With V trimmed by 4 bases and J by 5 bases, 5 bases remained unmatched. The CDR3 length is 14 residues. Germline CDR1 reads KGHDR; CDR2 reads SFDVKD. CDR3 in amino acids: CATSDPDRGHEQYF. The CDR3 coding sequence is TGTGCCACCAGTGACCCGGACAGGGGCCACGAGCAGTACTTC.

V gene TRBV4-1 combines with J gene TRBJ1-6; 10 bases map to TRBD1. V was clipped by 1 base and J by 5 bases; unmatched bases: 11. The CDR3 runs to 19 residues. Germline V gives CDR1 MGHRA, CDR2 YSYEKL. The CDR3 coding sequence is TGCGCCAGCAGCCAAGGCCTACCTAGGGACAGGGGTAATAATTCACCCCTCCACTTT. Translation gives CASSQGLPRDRGNNSPLHF.

The chain joins TRBV30 to TRBJ1-4, with 7 bases matching TRBD1. The V and J ends lost 2 bases and 6 bases, in that order; junction bases with no gene match: 9. CDR1 and CDR2 from the germline V gene are GTSNPN and SVGIG (reference sequence). The CDR3 spans 15 residues. The CDR3 spells CAWSMRQGVDEKLFF. CDR3 nucleotides: TGTGCCTGGAGTATGAGACAGGGAGTAGATGAAAAACTGTTTTTT. Combining the CDR3 with reference TRBV30 and TRBJ1-4 gives the whole variable domain SQTIHQWPATLVQPVGSPLSLECTVEGTSNPNLYWYRQAAGRGLQLLFYSVGIGQISSEVPQNLSASRPQDRQFILSSKKLLLSDSGFYLCAWSMRQGVDEKLFFGSGTQLSVL.

The chain links TRBV19 to TRBJ1-2; D uncertain. The CDR3 contains 13 residues. V was pared by 6 bases and J by 4 bases, with 12 bases between. Per the germline V gene, CDR1 is LNHDA and CDR2 is SQIVND (reference sequence). The CDR3 coding sequence is TGTGCCAGTAGGGCGGAACCGGTCTATGGCTACACCTTC. Translated: CASRAEPVYGYTF.

The chain carries TRBV11-2 and TRBJ2-7; possibly TRBD2 for D (6 bases). CDR1 and CDR2 from the germline V gene are SGHAT and FQNNGV. Deletions cut 4 bases from V and 2 bases from J, with 15 bases between. This CDR3 has 15 residues. CDR3 loop: CASSWPIRTTYEQYF. DNA for the CDR3: TGTGCCAGCAGCTGGCCTATCCGGACTACCTACGAGCAGTACTTC.

The V and J genes are TRBV6-2 or TRBV6-3 and TRBJ2-3, with 7 bases matching TRBD2. The CDR3 has 17 amino acids. The trim removed 5 bases at V and 2 bases at J, leaving 13 bases unmatched. Germline assignment: CDR1 MNHEY and CDR2 SVGEGT. The CDR3 spells CASSPSLTGGVTDTQYF. In DNA form, the CDR3 reads TGTGCCAGCAGTCCCTCACTCACGGGGGGTGTCACAGATACGCAGTATTTT.

The V call is TRBV4-1, the J call TRBJ2-3, with D possibly TRBD2 on 5 matching bases. The germline V and J ends were trimmed by 1 base and 3 bases, with 11 bases remaining between them. The CDR3 is 15 amino acids. CDR1 and CDR2 (germline): MGHRA, YSYEKL. CDR3 sequence (DNA): TGCGCCAGCAGCCAAGGGCCTAGCTTTACAGATACGCAGTATTTT. Its translation is CASSQGPSFTDTQYF.

The chain is built from TRBV6-6 and TRBJ1-2, with 7 bases lining up with TRBD1. The CDR3 length is 15 residues. V trimming: 7 bases; J trimming: 4 bases; junction bases outside the gene matches: 12. The germline V gene has CDR1 MNHNY and CDR2 SVGAGI (reference sequence). The CDR3 sequence is CASTYRTGTFYGYTF. As DNA, the CDR3 is TGTGCCAGCACCTATAGGACAGGAACTTTCTATGGCTACACCTTC.

The chain carries TRBV7-9 and TRBJ2-7, with D unclear. V lost 8 bases to trimming and J lost 7 bases, with 15 bases between them. The CDR3 runs to 12 residues. Per the germline V gene, CDR1 is SEHNR and CDR2 is FQNEAQ (reference sequence). CDR3 loop: CASGLGRQEQYF. The CDR3, as DNA: TGTGCCAGCGGTTTAGGGCGGCAGGAGCAGTACTTC. The whole variable domain, remainder taken from reference TRBV7-9 and TRBJ2-7, is DTGVSQNPRHKITKRGQNVTFRCDPISEHNRLYWYRQTLGQGPEFLTYFQNEAQLEKSRLLSDRFSAERPKGSFSTLEIQRTEQGDSAMYLCASGLGRQEQYFGPGTRLTVT.

Comments on this clone: Other DNA sequences in this sample translate to the same CDR3. The chain couples TRBV5-1 to TRBJ2-1; TRBD2 matches at 13 bases. Germline CDR1 SGHRS, CDR2 YFSETQ. V was pared by 3 bases and J by 2 bases, with 2 bases of the junction left unmatched. There are 16 residues in the CDR3. CDR3 residues: CASSYGLAGAYNEQFF. CDR3 DNA sequence: TGCGCCAGCAGCTATGGACTAGCGGGAGCCTACAATGAGCAGTTCTTC.

V usage is TRBV19 and J usage is TRBJ1-6; 8 bases agree with TRBD1. The CDR3 runs 14 residues. CDR1 LNHDA and CDR2 SQIVND come from the germline V gene (reference sequence). V lost 5 bases, J lost 10 bases, and 7 bases stayed unmatched. The CDR3 DNA sequence: TGTGCCAGTAGTGTGACAGGGGTAGAATCACCCCTCCACTTT. Amino acid sequence: CASSVTGVESPLHF.

This clone appeared once. V and J are TRBV29-1 and TRBJ1-1, with 12 bases matching TRBD1. Germline values: CDR1 SQVTM, CDR2 ANQGSEA. The CDR3 runs 15 residues. With 6 bases clipped from V and 5 bases from J, the junction kept 10 bases outside the gene matches. Here the CDR3 reads CSVPGQGALETEAFF. The CDR3, as DNA: TGCAGCGTGCCGGGACAGGGGGCTCTTGAGACTGAAGCTTTCTTT.

The chain recombines TRBV2 with TRBJ2-2; TRBD1 matches 7 bases. Germline V gene lookup returns CDR1 SNHLY and CDR2 FYNNEI. V was pared by 8 bases and J by 5 bases, with 5 bases of the junction left unmatched. The CDR3 is 13 residues long. The CDR3 DNA follows: TGTGCCAGCGGACAACAGGGGACCGGGGAGCTGTTTTTT. Translation: CASGQQGTGELFF.

The chain has TRBV9 and TRBJ1-1; perhaps TRBD1 as D (5 bases). The germline CDR1 and CDR2 sequences are SGDLS and YYNGEE. The CDR3 runs 14 residues. V lost 0 bases and J 3 bases, leaving 9 bases between the germline ends. This CDR3 is CASSVEQEDTEAFF. CDR3 nucleotide sequence: TGTGCCAGCAGCGTAGAACAGGAAGACACTGAAGCTTTCTTT.

The V call is TRBV7-9, the J call TRBJ2-7, with TRBD1 identical over 11 bases. CDR3 length equals 15 residues. Losses at the gene ends were 3 bases for V and 6 bases for J; bases not matched to a gene: 7. Germline CDR1 SEHNR, CDR2 FQNEAQ (reference sequence). The CDR3 DNA is TGTGCCAGCAGCTTTCTAGGACAGGGGGCGTTCGAGCAGTACTTC. Its protein is CASSFLGQGAFEQYF.

CDR3: CASSLQQNTEAFF. CDR3 nucleotide sequence: TGCGCCAGCAGCTTACAACAGAACACTGAAGCTTTCTTT. The gene calls are TRBV4-3 and TRBJ1-1, with no clear D. CDR1 is LGHNA, CDR2 YSLEER, per germline. This CDR3 has 13 residues. The germline V and J ends were trimmed by 5 bases and 1 base, with 8 bases remaining between them.

This clone came up once. The chain has TRBV27 and TRBJ2-1; TRBD2 matches 9 bases. The CDR3 is 17 amino acids. Per the germline V gene, CDR1 is MNHEY and CDR2 is SMNVEV (reference sequence). The ends lost 5 bases at V and 2 bases at J; junction bases unmatched: 10. The CDR3 region is CASSGVAGVSAYNEQFF. DNA of the CDR3: TGTGCCAGCAGTGGAGTAGCGGGAGTGTCCGCCTACAATGAGCAGTTCTTC.

This chain uses TRBV30 with TRBJ1-2; possible D gene TRBD1, 5 bases. The CDR3 extends over 15 amino acids. Germline assignment: CDR1 GTSNPN and CDR2 SVGIG (reference sequence). The V end lost 6 bases, the J end lost 8 bases, and 25 bases lay between the germline ends. The CDR3 sequence is CACFLLRGEARGYTF. The CDR3 coding sequence is TGTGCCTGTTTTCTGCTCCGGGGGGAGGCACGCGGCTACACCTTC.

In its sample, this clone was seen many times. The chain employs TRBV10-2 and TRBJ1-1, with 8 bases matching TRBD1. The germline V gene encodes CDR1 WSHSY and CDR2 SAAADI. This CDR3 comprises 15 residues. J lost 4 bases, V lost 4 bases, and 8 bases had no gene match. CDR3 in DNA: TGCGCCAGCAGTGGGACAGGGCCAAGGGGCACTGAAGCTTTCTTT. This codes for CASSGTGPRGTEAFF.

The chain employs TRBV14 and TRBJ2-7; TRBD1 matches 7 bases. Trimming removed 2 bases from V and 4 bases from J; junction bases left unmatched: 5. CDR3 size: 14 residues. The germline V gene encodes CDR1 SGHDN and CDR2 FVKESK. CDR3 residues: CASSQRTGFYEQYF. As DNA, the CDR3 is TGTGCCAGCAGCCAAAGGACAGGATTTTACGAGCAGTACTTC.

The chain joins TRBV14 to TRBJ1-6; D is possibly TRBD1 (5 bases). Trimming cost V 0 bases and J 0 bases, with 15 bases left between them. This CDR3 comprises 19 residues. The germline CDR1 and CDR2 sequences are SGHDN and FVKESK. CDR3 sequence: CASSQEIKEGPSYNSPLHF. The DNA for the CDR3 is TGTGCCAGCAGCCAAGAGATTAAGGAGGGACCCTCCTATAATTCACCCCTCCACTTT.

V and J are TRBV9 and TRBJ1-2; no clear D gene. Between the trimmed V and J ends, which lost 3 bases and 5 bases, there was a span of 5 bases. The CDR3 totals 11 residues. Germline values: CDR1 SGDLS, CDR2 YYNGEE. CDR3 in DNA: TGTGCCAGCAGCGGACATTATGGCTACACCTTC. Translated, it gives CASSGHYGYTF.